Sequencing of this T cell receptor (beta chain) was carried out in a study of T cell repertoires and Cas9 in healthy adults. TCRdb's copy holds only in-frame clones and misses some; the assay was immunoSEQ multiplex PCR. This table has tens of thousands of clones, around 90% appearing once. Germline trimming cut 4 bases from V and 5 bases from J; bases unmatched to any gene: 4. Germline V lookup: CDR1 MDHEN, CDR2 SYDVKM. CDR3 size: 13 residues. The chain has TRBV28 and TRBJ1-1; 7 bases align to TRBD1. This clonotype originated in a human donor in good health. Sequenced input: CD4+ effector T cells (CD127+, CD25-, CD137-, CD154-) from PBMCs; culture status not recorded. CDR3 bases: TGTGCCAGCAGTTCACCACAGGGGACTGAAGCTTTCTTT. This encodes CASSSPQGTEAFF.